This is a list of T cell receptor beta chains from one sample in a study of blood T cell repertoires in COVID-19. TCRdb's table, derived via immunoSEQ multiplex PCR, lists solely in-frame clones and lacks some. The sample shows roughly 220,000 clones, 75% to 90% of them seen only once. The sample consisted of PBMCs or T cells enriched from blood (not recorded which). All receptors derive from a young woman in a cohort exposed to, infected with or recovered from COVID-19 (not recorded which). The CDR3 runs from the conserved cysteine through the conserved F or W. Fields, in order: clone size, V gene, J gene, D gene, CDR3 protein, CDR3 DNA. D genes are given only for firm matches. Expanded clones get a size class; other rows say once, few or many, or leave the size out.

abundance: NA
v_gene: TRBV4-1
j_gene: TRBJ1-1
d_gene: NA
CDR3aa: CASSQGASKWNTEAFF
CDR3nt: TGCGCCAGCAGCCAAGGAGCTAGCAAATGGAACACTGAAGCTTTCTTT

abundance: NA
v_gene: TRBV11-1
j_gene: TRBJ1-2
d_gene: NA
CDR3aa: CASSLETADGYTF
CDR3nt: TGTGCCAGCAGCTTAGAAACAGCTGATGGCTACACCTTC

abundance: NA
v_gene: TRBV19
j_gene: TRBJ1-1
d_gene: NA
CDR3aa: CASSIAGYGTEAFF
CDR3nt: TGTGCCAGTAGTATTGCGGGGTATGGGACTGAAGCTTTCTTT

abundance: NA
v_gene: TRBV5-1
j_gene: TRBJ2-7
d_gene: TRBD1
CDR3aa: CASSFFPTGGNEQYF
CDR3nt: TGCGCCAGCAGCTTTTTCCCGACAGGGGGCAACGAGCAGTACTTC

abundance: NA
v_gene: TRBV2
j_gene: TRBJ1-2
d_gene: TRBD1
CDR3aa: CASSGYGQVQGYGYTF
CDR3nt: TGTGCCAGCAGTGGATACGGACAGGTTCAGGGCTATGGCTACACCTTC

abundance: NA
v_gene: TRBV6-5
j_gene: TRBJ2-1
d_gene: TRBD1
CDR3aa: CASSYRDRVNNEQFF
CDR3nt: TGTGCCAGCAGTTACAGGGACAGGGTTAACAATGAGCAGTTCTTC

abundance: few
v_gene: TRBV4-2
j_gene: TRBJ2-7
d_gene: TRBD1
CDR3aa: CASSQATGTGGNEQYF
CDR3nt: TGTGCCAGCAGCCAAGCCACAGGGACAGGGGGTAACGAGCAGTACTTC

abundance: NA
v_gene: TRBV7-6
j_gene: TRBJ1-1
d_gene: TRBD1
CDR3aa: CASSLGDSMNTEAFF
CDR3nt: TGTGCCAGCAGCTTAGGGGACAGTATGAACACTGAAGCTTTCTTT

abundance: NA
v_gene: TRBV11-3
j_gene: TRBJ1-3
d_gene: NA
CDR3aa: CASSFGSGWGNTIYF
CDR3nt: TGTGCCAGCAGCTTTGGCTCTGGTTGGGGAAACACCATATATTTT

abundance: NA
v_gene: TRBV29-1
j_gene: TRBJ2-7
d_gene: TRBD1
CDR3aa: CSVMTGTEHEQYF
CDR3nt: TGCAGCGTGATGACAGGGACCGAACACGAGCAGTACTTC

abundance: NA
v_gene: TRBV6-1
j_gene: TRBJ2-5
d_gene: TRBD2
CDR3aa: CASSEGGAGVLAETQYF
CDR3nt: TGTGCCAGCAGTGAAGGAGGAGCGGGGGTTCTGGCGGAGACCCAGTACTTC

abundance: once
v_gene: TRBV4-1
j_gene: TRBJ2-1
d_gene: TRBD1
CDR3aa: CASSPGQGNEQFF
CDR3nt: TGCGCCAGCAGCCCGGGACAGGGTAATGAGCAGTTCTTC

abundance: NA
v_gene: TRBV7-9
j_gene: TRBJ2-3
d_gene: TRBD2
CDR3aa: CASSLVATSGRAAQYF
CDR3nt: TGTGCCAGCAGCTTAGTGGCCACTAGCGGGAGGGCCGCGCAGTATTTT

abundance: NA
v_gene: TRBV6-5
j_gene: TRBJ1-3
d_gene: NA
CDR3aa: CASSPNRGTGNTIYF
CDR3nt: TGTGCCAGCAGCCCCAACCGGGGAACTGGAAACACCATATATTTT

abundance: NA
v_gene: TRBV19
j_gene: TRBJ1-5
d_gene: TRBD1
CDR3aa: CASSNRDRGNQPQHF
CDR3nt: TGTGCCAGTAGTAACCGGGACAGGGGCAATCAGCCCCAGCATTTT

abundance: NA
v_gene: TRBV7-6
j_gene: TRBJ1-1
d_gene: NA
CDR3aa: CASSLGLSAEAFF
CDR3nt: TGTGCCAGCAGCTTAGGATTGAGCGCTGAAGCTTTCTTT

abundance: NA
v_gene: TRBV27
j_gene: TRBJ2-1
d_gene: TRBD2
CDR3aa: CASSLPGLASNEQFF
CDR3nt: TGTGCCAGCAGTTTACCGGGACTAGCGTCCAATGAGCAGTTCTTC

abundance: NA
v_gene: TRBV30
j_gene: TRBJ1-1
d_gene: NA
CDR3aa: CAILESPWAGAEAFF
CDR3nt: TGTGCAATCCTGGAATCACCCTGGGCTGGCGCTGAAGCTTTCTTT

abundance: NA
v_gene: TRBV6-5
j_gene: TRBJ1-5
d_gene: TRBD1
CDR3aa: CASSYLRQGNQPQHF
CDR3nt: TGTGCCAGCAGTTACCTCAGACAGGGTAACCAGCCCCAGCATTTT

abundance: NA
v_gene: TRBV28
j_gene: TRBJ1-4
d_gene: TRBD1
CDR3aa: CASSSDRSGEKLFF
CDR3nt: TGTGCCAGCAGTTCGGACAGGTCGGGTGAAAAACTGTTTTTT

abundance: NA
v_gene: TRBV5-1
j_gene: TRBJ1-2
d_gene: TRBD1
CDR3aa: CASRARQGGYGYTF
CDR3nt: TGCGCCAGCAGAGCCAGACAGGGGGGGTATGGCTACACCTTC

abundance: NA
v_gene: TRBV11-3
j_gene: TRBJ2-2
d_gene: TRBD1
CDR3aa: CASSSGTGVTGELFF
CDR3nt: TGTGCCAGCAGCTCCGGGACAGGGGTCACCGGGGAGCTGTTTTTT

abundance: NA
v_gene: TRBV2
j_gene: TRBJ1-5
d_gene: NA
CDR3aa: CASSNSFRNQPQHF
CDR3nt: TGTGCCAGCAGTAACAGTTTTCGCAATCAGCCCCAGCATTTT

abundance: NA
v_gene: TRBV5-8
j_gene: TRBJ2-3
d_gene: TRBD2
CDR3aa: CASSLPSGRVPDTQYF
CDR3nt: TGTGCCAGCAGCTTGCCTAGCGGGAGGGTACCAGATACGCAGTATTTT

abundance: NA
v_gene: TRBV10-1
j_gene: TRBJ2-3
d_gene: NA
CDR3aa: CASSLQGSDTQYF
CDR3nt: TGCGCCAGCAGTCTACAGGGTTCCGATACGCAGTATTTT

abundance: NA
v_gene: TRBV6-5
j_gene: TRBJ2-5
d_gene: TRBD1
CDR3aa: CASRAGQAETQYF
CDR3nt: TGTGCCAGCAGGGCCGGACAGGCAGAGACCCAGTACTTC

abundance: NA
v_gene: TRBV9
j_gene: TRBJ1-1
d_gene: NA
CDR3aa: CASSVVSGNTEAFF
CDR3nt: TGTGCCAGCAGCGTAGTATCAGGGAACACTGAAGCTTTCTTT

abundance: NA
v_gene: TRBV10-3
j_gene: TRBJ1-1
d_gene: NA
CDR3aa: CAISESVVAAEAFF
CDR3nt: TGTGCCATCAGTGAGTCAGTTGTGGCTGCTGAAGCTTTCTTT

abundance: NA
v_gene: TRBV28
j_gene: TRBJ1-2
d_gene: TRBD1
CDR3aa: CASAPQGAKGYTF
CDR3nt: TGTGCCAGCGCCCCGCAGGGGGCAAAGGGCTACACCTTC

abundance: once
v_gene: TRBV6-1
j_gene: TRBJ2-2
d_gene: TRBD1
CDR3aa: CASSEAGGSNTGELFF
CDR3nt: TGTGCCAGCAGTGAAGCAGGGGGCTCGAACACCGGGGAGCTGTTTTTT

abundance: NA
v_gene: TRBV18
j_gene: TRBJ1-3
d_gene: TRBD1
CDR3aa: CASSPPDRGGNTIYF
CDR3nt: TGTGCCAGCTCACCTCCGGACAGGGGCGGAAACACCATATATTTT

abundance: NA
v_gene: TRBV25-1
j_gene: TRBJ2-7
d_gene: TRBD1
CDR3aa: CASSAGQSYEQYF
CDR3nt: TGTGCCAGCAGTGCGGGACAGAGCTACGAGCAGTACTTC

abundance: NA
v_gene: TRBV5-6
j_gene: TRBJ1-4
d_gene: NA
CDR3aa: CASSLGAGLNEKLFF
CDR3nt: TGTGCCAGCAGCTTGGGAGCAGGGCTTAATGAAAAACTGTTTTTT

abundance: NA
v_gene: TRBV5-4
j_gene: TRBJ2-1
d_gene: TRBD2
CDR3aa: CASSFATSGIYNEQFF
CDR3nt: TGTGCCAGCAGCTTCGCGACTAGCGGCATTTACAATGAGCAGTTCTTC

abundance: NA
v_gene: TRBV7-9
j_gene: TRBJ1-1
d_gene: NA
CDR3aa: CASPPDGGRMNTEAFF
CDR3nt: TGTGCCAGCCCCCCGGACGGGGGGCGGATGAACACTGAAGCTTTCTTT

abundance: NA
v_gene: TRBV11-3
j_gene: TRBJ2-1
d_gene: NA
CDR3aa: CASSLEGAHNEQFF
CDR3nt: TGTGCCAGCAGCTTAGAGGGGGCACACAATGAGCAGTTCTTC

abundance: NA
v_gene: TRBV4-1
j_gene: TRBJ1-5
d_gene: NA
CDR3aa: CASSLTTPGSNQPQHF
CDR3nt: TGCGCCAGCAGCCTTACGACCCCGGGTAGCAATCAGCCCCAGCATTTT

abundance: NA
v_gene: TRBV12-5
j_gene: TRBJ1-1
d_gene: NA
CDR3aa: CASAYGGLNTEAFF
CDR3nt: TGTGCTAGTGCCTACGGGGGATTGAACACTGAAGCTTTCTTT

abundance: NA
v_gene: TRBV12-3/TRBV12-4
j_gene: TRBJ2-3
d_gene: NA
CDR3aa: CASKLGGTDTQYF
CDR3nt: TGTGCCAGTAAACTCGGTGGCACAGATACGCAGTATTTT

abundance: NA
v_gene: TRBV7-3
j_gene: TRBJ2-2
d_gene: TRBD2
CDR3aa: CASSPGTSGRPGELFF
CDR3nt: TGTGCCAGCAGCCCTGGGACTAGCGGAAGGCCCGGGGAGCTGTTTTTT

abundance: NA
v_gene: TRBV6-1
j_gene: TRBJ2-7
d_gene: NA
CDR3aa: CASSEAVGSGDEQYF
CDR3nt: TGTGCCAGCAGTGAAGCTGTCGGGAGTGGGGACGAGCAGTACTTC

abundance: NA
v_gene: TRBV9
j_gene: TRBJ1-6
d_gene: NA
CDR3aa: CASSVEGQGGNSPLHF
CDR3nt: TGTGCCAGCAGCGTAGAGGGCCAGGGTGGCAATTCACCCCTCCACTTT

abundance: NA
v_gene: TRBV28
j_gene: TRBJ2-3
d_gene: NA
CDR3aa: CASSSVEGYTDTQYF
CDR3nt: TGTGCCAGCAGTTCCGTGGAGGGTTACACAGATACGCAGTATTTT

abundance: once
v_gene: TRBV4-1
j_gene: TRBJ1-6
d_gene: TRBD1
CDR3aa: CASSQGPSGTGGSPLHF
CDR3nt: TGCGCCAGCAGCCAGGGACCTTCCGGGACAGGGGGCTCACCCCTCCACTTT

abundance: NA
v_gene: TRBV7-9
j_gene: TRBJ2-5
d_gene: NA
CDR3aa: CASSLGQGIETQYF
CDR3nt: TGTGCCAGCAGCTTAGGGCAGGGAATTGAGACCCAGTACTTC

abundance: NA
v_gene: TRBV4-2
j_gene: TRBJ1-1
d_gene: NA
CDR3aa: CASSQDRRGPEAFF
CDR3nt: TGTGCCAGCAGCCAAGATCGCAGGGGCCCTGAAGCTTTCTTT

abundance: NA
v_gene: TRBV13
j_gene: TRBJ1-3
d_gene: NA
CDR3aa: CASSPRQNLPGNTIYF
CDR3nt: TGTGCCAGCAGCCCCAGACAGAATCTTCCTGGAAACACCATATATTTT

abundance: NA
v_gene: TRBV2
j_gene: TRBJ1-2
d_gene: NA
CDR3aa: CASRPTRGGAGYGYTF
CDR3nt: TGTGCCAGCAGGCCGACTAGGGGGGGCGCTGGCTATGGCTACACCTTC

abundance: once
v_gene: TRBV4-1
j_gene: TRBJ1-1
d_gene: TRBD1
CDR3aa: CASSLRPRDSLMNTEAFF
CDR3nt: TGCGCCAGCAGCCTGCGCCCTAGGGACAGCCTCATGAACACTGAAGCTTTCTTT

abundance: NA
v_gene: TRBV2
j_gene: TRBJ1-6
d_gene: TRBD1
CDR3aa: CASRVQGTNSPLHF
CDR3nt: TGTGCCAGCAGGGTACAGGGGACGAATTCACCCCTCCACTTT

abundance: few
v_gene: TRBV12-3/TRBV12-4
j_gene: TRBJ1-5
d_gene: NA
CDR3aa: CASSYGDQPQHF
CDR3nt: TGTGCCAGCAGTTATGGAGATCAGCCCCAGCATTTT

abundance: NA
v_gene: TRBV5-1
j_gene: TRBJ2-7
d_gene: TRBD1
CDR3aa: CASSGDRGTSEQYF
CDR3nt: TGCGCCAGTTCAGGGGACAGGGGGACCTCGGAGCAGTACTTC

abundance: NA
v_gene: TRBV13
j_gene: TRBJ2-5
d_gene: TRBD2
CDR3aa: CASSSTSGRQTQYF
CDR3nt: TGTGCCAGCAGCTCGACTAGCGGGCGGCAGACCCAGTACTTC

abundance: NA
v_gene: TRBV19
j_gene: TRBJ1-2
d_gene: NA
CDR3aa: CASNAENYGYTF
CDR3nt: TGTGCCAGTAACGCTGAGAACTATGGCTACACCTTC

abundance: NA
v_gene: TRBV29-1
j_gene: TRBJ2-1
d_gene: TRBD2
CDR3aa: CSVRLLAGSREQFF
CDR3nt: TGCAGCGTTAGACTCCTAGCGGGTAGTCGCGAGCAGTTCTTC

abundance: NA
v_gene: TRBV15
j_gene: TRBJ1-3
d_gene: NA
CDR3aa: CATSRDSSGNTIYF
CDR3nt: TGTGCCACCAGCAGAGACAGCTCTGGAAACACCATATATTTT

abundance: NA
v_gene: TRBV28
j_gene: TRBJ1-4
d_gene: NA
CDR3aa: CASSPQGPATNEKLFF
CDR3nt: TGTGCCAGCAGTCCGCAGGGTCCCGCAACTAATGAAAAACTGTTTTTT